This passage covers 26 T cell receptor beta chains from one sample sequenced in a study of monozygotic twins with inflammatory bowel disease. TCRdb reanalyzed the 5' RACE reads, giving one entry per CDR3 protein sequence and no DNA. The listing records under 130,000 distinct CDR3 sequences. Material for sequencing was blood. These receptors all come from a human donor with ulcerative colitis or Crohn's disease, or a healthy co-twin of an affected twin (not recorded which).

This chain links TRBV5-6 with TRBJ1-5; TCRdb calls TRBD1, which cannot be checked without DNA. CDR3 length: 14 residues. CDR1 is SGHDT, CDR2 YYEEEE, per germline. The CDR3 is CASSFRQMNQPQHF. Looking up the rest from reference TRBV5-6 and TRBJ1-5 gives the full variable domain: DAGVTQSPTHLIKTRGQQVTLRCSPKSGHDTVSWYQQALGQGPQFIFQYYEEEERQRGNFPDRFSGHQFPNYSSELNVNALLLGDSALYLCASSFRQMNQPQHFGDGTRLSIL.

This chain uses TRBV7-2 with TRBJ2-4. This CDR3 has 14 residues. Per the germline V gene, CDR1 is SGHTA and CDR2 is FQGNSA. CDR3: CASSFSNSGNIQYF. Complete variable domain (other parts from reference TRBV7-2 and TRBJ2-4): GAGVSQSPSNKVTEKGKDVELRCDPISGHTALYWYRQSLGQGLEFLIYFQGNSAPDKSGLPSDRFSAERTGGSVSTLTIQRTQQEDSAVYLCASSFSNSGNIQYFGAGTRLSVL.

Here the CDR3 reads CASSTGTGYGELFF. The chain couples TRBV19 to TRBJ2-2; the TRBD1 assignment by TCRdb is unverifiable without DNA. The CDR3 has 14 amino acids. Germline V gene sequence: CDR1 LNHDA, CDR2 SQIVND (reference sequence).

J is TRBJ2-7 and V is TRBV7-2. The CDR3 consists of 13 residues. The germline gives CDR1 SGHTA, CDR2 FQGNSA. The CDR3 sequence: CASSSKAGVEQYF.

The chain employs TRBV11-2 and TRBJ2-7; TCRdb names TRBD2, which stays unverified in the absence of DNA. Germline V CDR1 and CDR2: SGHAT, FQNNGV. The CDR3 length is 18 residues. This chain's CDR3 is CASSFRDKRRRVGYEQYF.

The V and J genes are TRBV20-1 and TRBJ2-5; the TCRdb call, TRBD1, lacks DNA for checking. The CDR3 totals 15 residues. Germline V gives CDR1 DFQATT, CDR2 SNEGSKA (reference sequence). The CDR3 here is CSARDPRAGVETQYF.

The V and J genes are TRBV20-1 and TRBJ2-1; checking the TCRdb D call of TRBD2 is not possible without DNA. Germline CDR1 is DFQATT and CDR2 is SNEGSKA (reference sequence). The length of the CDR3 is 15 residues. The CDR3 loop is CSARPPRDLTNEQFF.

The CDR3 reads CASSLGAGTWGYTF. The chain is built from TRBV12-3 or TRBV12-4 and TRBJ1-2; TCRdb gives TRBD1 as the D gene, but with no DNA this cannot be confirmed. This CDR3 has 14 amino acids.

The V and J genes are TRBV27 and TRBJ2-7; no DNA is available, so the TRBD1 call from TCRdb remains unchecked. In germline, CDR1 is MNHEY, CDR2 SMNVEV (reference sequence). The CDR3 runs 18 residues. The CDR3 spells CASSWGRQNGWGSYEQYF.

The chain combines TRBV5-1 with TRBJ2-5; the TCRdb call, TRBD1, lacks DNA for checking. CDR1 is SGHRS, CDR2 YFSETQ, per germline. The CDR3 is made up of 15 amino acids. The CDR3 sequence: CASSRDRGRQETQYF.

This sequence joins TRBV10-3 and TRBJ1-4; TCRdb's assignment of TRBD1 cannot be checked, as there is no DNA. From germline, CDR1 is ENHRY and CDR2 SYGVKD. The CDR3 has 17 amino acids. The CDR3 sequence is CAISRGQGGTTNEKLFF.

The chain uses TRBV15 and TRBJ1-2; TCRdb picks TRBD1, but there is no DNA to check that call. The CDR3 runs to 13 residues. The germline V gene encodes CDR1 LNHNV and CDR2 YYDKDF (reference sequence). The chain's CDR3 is CATSPDRVRGYTF.

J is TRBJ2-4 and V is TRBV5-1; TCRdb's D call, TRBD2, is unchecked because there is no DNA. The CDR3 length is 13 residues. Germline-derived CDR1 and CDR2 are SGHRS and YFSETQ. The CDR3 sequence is CASSLAGEDIQYF.

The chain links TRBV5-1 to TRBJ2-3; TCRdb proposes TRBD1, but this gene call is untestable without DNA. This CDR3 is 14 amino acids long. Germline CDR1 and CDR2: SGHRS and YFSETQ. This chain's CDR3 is CASSPGGQRDTQYF. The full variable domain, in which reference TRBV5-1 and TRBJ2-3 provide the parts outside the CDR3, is KAGVTQTPRYLIKTRGQQVTLSCSPISGHRSVSWYQQTPGQGLQFLFEYFSETQRNKGNFPGRFSGRQFSNSRSEMNVSTLELGDSALYLCASSPGGQRDTQYFGPGTRLTVL.

CDR3 sequence: CASSLEPPVAYGYTF. The chain combines TRBV7-2 with TRBJ1-2; TCRdb's D gene call, TRBD1, goes unchecked for lack of DNA. The CDR3 is 15 amino acids. The germline gives CDR1 SGHTA, CDR2 FQGNSA. Together with reference TRBV7-2 and TRBJ1-2, the CDR3 gives the full variable domain: GAGVSQSPSNKVTEKGKDVELRCDPISGHTALYWYRQSLGQGLEFLIYFQGNSAPDKSGLPSDRFSAERTGGSVSTLTIQRTQQEDSAVYLCASSLEPPVAYGYTFGSGTRLTVV.

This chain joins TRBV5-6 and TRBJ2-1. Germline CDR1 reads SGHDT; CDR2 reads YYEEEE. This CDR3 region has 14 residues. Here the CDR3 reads CASSSALAANEQFF.

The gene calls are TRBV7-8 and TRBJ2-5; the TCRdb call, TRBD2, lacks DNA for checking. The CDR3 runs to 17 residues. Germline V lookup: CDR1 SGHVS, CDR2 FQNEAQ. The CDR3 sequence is CASSPGTSGLLRQTQYF.

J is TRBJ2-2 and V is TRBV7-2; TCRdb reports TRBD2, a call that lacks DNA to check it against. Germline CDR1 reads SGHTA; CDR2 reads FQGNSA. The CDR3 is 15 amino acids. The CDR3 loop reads CASRGARGASGELFF.

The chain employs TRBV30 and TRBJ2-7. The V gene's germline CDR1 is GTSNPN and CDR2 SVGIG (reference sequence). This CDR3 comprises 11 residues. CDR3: CAWSRVGEQYF.

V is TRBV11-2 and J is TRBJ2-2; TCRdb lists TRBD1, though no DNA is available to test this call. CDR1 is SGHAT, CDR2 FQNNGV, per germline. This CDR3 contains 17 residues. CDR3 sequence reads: CASSLGLGGAGAGELFF.

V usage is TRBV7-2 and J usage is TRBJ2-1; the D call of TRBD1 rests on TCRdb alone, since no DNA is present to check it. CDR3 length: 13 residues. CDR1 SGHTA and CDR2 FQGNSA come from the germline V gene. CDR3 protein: CASYRGTTNEQFF. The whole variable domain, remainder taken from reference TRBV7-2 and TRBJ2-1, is GAGVSQSPSNKVTEKGKDVELRCDPISGHTALYWYRQSLGQGLEFLIYFQGNSAPDKSGLPSDRFSAERTGGSVSTLTIQRTQQEDSAVYLCASYRGTTNEQFFGPGTRLTVL.

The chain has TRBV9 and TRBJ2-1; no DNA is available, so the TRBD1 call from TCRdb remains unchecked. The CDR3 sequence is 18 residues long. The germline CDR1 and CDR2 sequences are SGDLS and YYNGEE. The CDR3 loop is CASTRQAGTRGVVNEQFF.

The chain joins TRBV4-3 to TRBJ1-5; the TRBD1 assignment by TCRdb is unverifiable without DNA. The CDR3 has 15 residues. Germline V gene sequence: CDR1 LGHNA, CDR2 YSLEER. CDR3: CASSQTTGSNQPQHF.

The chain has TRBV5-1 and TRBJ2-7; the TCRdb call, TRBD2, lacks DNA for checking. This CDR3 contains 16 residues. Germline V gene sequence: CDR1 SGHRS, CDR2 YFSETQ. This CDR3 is CASSLAGLAYSYEQYF.

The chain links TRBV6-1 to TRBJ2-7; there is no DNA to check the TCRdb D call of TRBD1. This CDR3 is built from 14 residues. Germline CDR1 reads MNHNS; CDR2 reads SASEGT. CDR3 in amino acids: CASLRDRVSYEQYF.

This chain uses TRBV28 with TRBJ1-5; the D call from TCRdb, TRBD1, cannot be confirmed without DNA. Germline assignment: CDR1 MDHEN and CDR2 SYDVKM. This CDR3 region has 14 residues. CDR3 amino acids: CASIRDRVKQPQHF.